The 24 T cell receptor beta chains below were found in one sample sequenced in a study of blood T cells in healthy people across ages (dated by TCRdb to between 2015 and 2017). To prepare the library, 5' RACE was applied. For sequencing, an Illumina HiSeq 2500 was employed. The second PCR ran for about 6 to 12 cycles and used a J-beta primer mix along with a sample-barcoded 5' primer. The raw public reads went through TCRdb reprocessing: fastp at Q25, MiXCR clone calling, in-frame beta chains kept. Each entry merges the rows of one CDR3 protein and shows their most common DNA and genes. This sample holds roughly 730,000 distinct CDR3 sequences; around 50% were observed only once. Around 25% of the sample rests with the top ten. The sequencing sample was made of blood. The source is a man aged 40-50 years in good health.

The rearrangement uses TRBV6-5 and TRBJ2-1; 10 bases align to TRBD1. This CDR3 has 14 amino acids. CDR1 is MNHEY, CDR2 SVGAGI, per germline. V lost 5 bases to trimming and J lost 9 bases; unmatched junction nucleotides: 7. This CDR3 reads CASSRDRGLGEQFF. CDR3 in DNA: TGTGCCAGCAGTCGGGACAGGGGCTTGGGTGAGCAGTTCTTC.

The chain joins TRBV6-5 to TRBJ2-1; no clear D gene. Germline lookup yields CDR1 MNHEY and CDR2 SVGAGI. Trimming removed 4 bases from V and 10 bases from J, with 8 bases in between. This CDR3 has 11 amino acids. In nucleotides, the CDR3 is TGTGCCAGCAGTTCCCCAGAGGAGCAGTTCTTC. Protein sequence: CASSSPEEQFF.

V usage is TRBV29-1 and J usage is TRBJ1-2; TRBD1 matches 7 bases. Losses at the gene ends were 6 bases for V and 8 bases for J; bases not matched to a gene: 15. The CDR3 has 14 amino acids. The V gene's germline CDR1 is SQVTM and CDR2 ANQGSEA. DNA of the CDR3: TGCAGCGTATTCGACAGGGAGACCTTAGGGGGCTACACCTTC. Translation gives CSVFDRETLGGYTF. Filled out from reference TRBV29-1 and TRBJ1-2, the complete variable domain reads SAVISQKPSRDICQRGTSLTIQCQVDSQVTMMFWYRQQPGQSLTLIATANQGSEATYESGFVIDKFPISRPNLTFSTLTVSNMSPEDSSIYLCSVFDRETLGGYTFGSGTRLTVV.

CDR3 bases: TGTGCAACCATCCCAGGGCCGCTGAACACTGAAGCTTTCTTT. This gives the protein CATIPGPLNTEAFF. The V and J genes are TRBV27 and TRBJ1-1, with D possibly being TRBD1 (5 bases). The germline gives CDR1 MNHEY, CDR2 SMNVEV (reference sequence). The CDR3 totals 14 residues.

The V and J genes are TRBV6-5 and TRBJ2-3, with unresolved D. Germline V gene sequence: CDR1 MNHEY, CDR2 SVGAGI. The CDR3 totals 16 residues. The ends were cut back, 0 bases at V and 4 bases at J, with 14 bases in the middle. CDR3 coding DNA: TGTGCCAGCAGTTACTCTATGGGGATTCGGCCAGATACGCAGTATTTT. Its translation: CASSYSMGIRPDTQYF.

This sequence joins TRBV20-1 and TRBJ2-4, with D maybe TRBD1 (6 bases). Trimming stripped 1 base from V and 1 base from J, with 20 bases between. The germline CDR1 and CDR2 sequences are DFQATT and SNEGSKA (reference sequence). The CDR3 is 18 residues long. CDR3 loop: CSARGTVSRKGAKNIQYF. In DNA, the CDR3 is TGCAGTGCTAGAGGGACAGTCTCCCGAAAAGGGGCCAAAAACATTCAGTACTTC.

This clonotype has only a few counts. V is TRBV6-5 and J is TRBJ2-5, with TRBD2 matching over 7 bases. The J segment lost 1 base and the V segment lost 0 bases, leaving 11 bases of the junction unmatched. Looked up from germline, CDR1 is MNHEY and CDR2 is SVGAGI. This CDR3 has 18 residues. The CDR3: CASSYSSWEGGIQETQYF. The DNA of the CDR3 is TGTGCCAGCAGTTACTCGTCTTGGGAGGGAGGGATCCAAGAGACCCAGTACTTC.

This clonotype was picked up a small number of times. V and J are TRBV7-6 and TRBJ2-6, with TRBD2 matching 14 bases. V was pared by 5 bases and J by 0 bases, with 3 bases of the junction left unmatched. This CDR3 has 18 residues. The germline CDR1 and CDR2 sequences are SGHVS and FNYEAQ. The chain's CDR3 is CASSPGLAGGSGANVLTF. The CDR3 nucleotides read TGTGCCAGCAGCCCAGGACTAGCGGGAGGCTCTGGGGCCAACGTCCTGACTTTC.

CDR3 amino acids: CASSGPGSMNQPQHF. The CDR3 region has the DNA TGTGCCAGCAGTGGGCCGGGGAGTATGAATCAGCCCCAGCATTTT. This chain connects TRBV6-1 to TRBJ1-5, with no clear D. Germline CDR1 reads MNHNS; CDR2 reads SASEGT. The V end lost 4 bases, the J end lost 4 bases, and 14 bases lay between the germline ends. The CDR3 is made up of 15 amino acids.

This clonotype was counted between two and nine times. The chain employs TRBV10-3 and TRBJ1-4; D ambiguous. The V and J ends lost 0 bases and 4 bases respectively, with 6 bases between them. This CDR3 region has 14 residues. Germline V gene data show CDR1 as ENHRY and CDR2 as SYGVKD. The CDR3 bases are TGTGCCATCAGTGAGTCGCAGAGTAATGAAAAACTGTTTTTT. It is translated as CAISESQSNEKLFF.

This chain joins TRBV6-2 or TRBV6-3 and TRBJ2-4; 7 nucleotides match TRBD1. This CDR3 has 13 residues. J lost 3 bases, V lost 4 bases, and 0 bases had no gene match. From germline, CDR1 is MNHEY and CDR2 SVGEGT. CDR3 bases: TGTGCCAGCAGTTGGGACAGCAAAAACATTCAGTACTTC. As protein: CASSWDSKNIQYF.

The rearrangement joins TRBV7-2 to TRBJ2-7; the D is unclear. The V gene's germline CDR1 is SGHTA and CDR2 FQGNSA. The CDR3 loop spans 13 amino acids. Trimming took off 2 bases at V and 3 bases at J, with 8 bases between the two ends. The CDR3 sequence: CASSLSHGYEQYF. The CDR3 DNA sequence: TGTGCCAGCAGCTTATCCCACGGCTACGAGCAGTACTTC.

With respect to this clonotype: This could be a read error, since a much larger clone is one nucleotide away. The V call is TRBV20-1, the J call TRBJ2-7; 13 bases align to TRBD2. CDR1 and CDR2 from the germline V gene are DFQATT and SNEGSKA (reference sequence). This CDR3 is built from 15 residues. V gave up 6 bases and J gave up 7 bases; unmatched junction bases: 12. CDR3 sequence: CSAGRTSGSGNEQYF. The DNA for the CDR3 is TGCAGTGCGGGTAGGACTAGCGGGAGTGGGAATGAGCAGTACTTC.

The V gene is TRBV7-9, the J gene TRBJ2-7; TRBD2 matches at 16 bases. V shed 5 bases and J 3 bases; nucleotides not matched to a gene: 7. Germline loops: CDR1 SEHNR, CDR2 FQNEAQ (reference sequence). The CDR3 loop spans 17 amino acids. The CDR3 sequence is CASSPGTSGRVYYEQYF. The CDR3 DNA reads TGTGCCAGCAGCCCGGGGACTAGCGGGAGGGTATACTACGAGCAGTACTTC.

This clonotype was recorded a few times. V usage is TRBV6-5 and J usage is TRBJ2-5; D is perhaps TRBD1 (5 bases). The V gene lost 8 bases and the J gene lost 3 bases, with 16 bases spanning the gap. This CDR3 region has 14 residues. CDR1 and CDR2 (germline): MNHEY, SVGAGI. The CDR3 region has the DNA TGTGCCAGCCGAAGCACAGGAACCGAAGAGACCCAGTACTTC. Protein: CASRSTGTEETQYF.

J is TRBJ1-2 and V is TRBV7-8, with 9 bases that match TRBD1. This CDR3 is built from 15 residues. CDR1 and CDR2 (germline): SGHVS, FQNEAQ. The ends lost 3 bases at V and 2 bases at J; junction bases unmatched: 4. In DNA, the CDR3 is TGTGCCAGCAGCTTGCTACAGGGGGCGAACTATGGCTACACCTTC. It codes for CASSLLQGANYGYTF.

The rearrangement joins TRBV7-3 to TRBJ1-2, with D possibly TRBD1 on 6 matching bases. The germline gives CDR1 SGHTA, CDR2 FQGTGA. Trimming removed 5 bases from V and 6 bases from J, with 13 bases in between. This CDR3 is 13 amino acids long. CDR3 sequence (DNA): TGTGCCAGCAGCCCGGGGGGCGGCGATGGCTACACCTTC. Its protein is CASSPGGGDGYTF.

This chain connects TRBV20-1 to TRBJ2-5, with 16 bases matching TRBD2. This CDR3 has 18 amino acids. CDR1 is DFQATT, CDR2 SNEGSKA, per germline (reference sequence). V trimming: 6 bases; J trimming: 1 base; junction bases outside the gene matches: 11. The CDR3, as DNA: TGCAGTGCCCAATCGGGACTAGCGGGAGGGAGTCTCCAAGAGACCCAGTACTTC. This translates into CSAQSGLAGGSLQETQYF.

V usage is TRBV6-5 and J usage is TRBJ2-1; a possible D gene is TRBD2 (7 bases). CDR3 length equals 19 residues. Germline V lookup: CDR1 MNHEY, CDR2 SVGAGI. Between the trimmed V and J ends, which lost 2 bases and 0 bases, there was a span of 20 bases. The CDR3 protein is CASSYRARGGGASYNEQFF. DNA of the CDR3: TGTGCCAGCAGTTACAGAGCGAGGGGAGGGGGGGCCTCCTACAATGAGCAGTTCTTC.

This clonotype was seen a few times. The CDR3 nucleotides read TGTGCCAGCAGCTCTGACCACCTAGAGCAGTACTTC. Amino acids: CASSSDHLEQYF. The V and J genes are TRBV7-2 and TRBJ2-7; D is unclear. There are 12 residues in the CDR3. The V end lost 4 bases, the J end lost 7 bases, and 11 bases lay between the germline ends. Germline CDR1 SGHTA, CDR2 FQGNSA.

Turning to this clonotype: The junction departs from the called germline gene at one end, perhaps through a read error. The chain combines TRBV9 with TRBJ2-1; a weak D match, TRBD1 (6 bases). CDR1 is SGDLS, CDR2 YYNGEE, per germline. This CDR3 is 15 amino acids long. The CDR3: CVSSPFGTTYNEQFF. DNA for the CDR3: TGTGTCAGCAGCCCATTCGGGACAACCTACAATGAGCAGTTCTTC. Together with reference TRBV9 and TRBJ2-1, the CDR3 gives the full variable domain: DSGVTQTPKHLITATGQRVTLRCSPRSGDLSVYWYQQSLDQGLQFLIQYYNGEERAKGNILERFSAQQFPDLHSELNLSSLELGDSALYFCVSSPFGTTYNEQFFGPGTRLTVL.

This clonotype was observed many times. The chain carries TRBV15 and TRBJ2-7; D is unresolved. Trimming cost V 1 base and J 0 bases, with 13 bases left between them. From germline, CDR1 is LNHNV and CDR2 YYDKDF (reference sequence). The CDR3 has 16 amino acids. The CDR3, as DNA: TGTGCCACCAGCAGAGGGAACGGAGAGAGCTCCTACGAGCAGTACTTC. This encodes CATSRGNGESSYEQYF.

This chain connects TRBV13 to TRBJ2-5; the D gene is possibly TRBD1 (5 bases). This CDR3 region has 16 residues. Deletions cut 3 bases from V and 11 bases from J, with 25 bases between. Germline V gene sequence: CDR1 PRHDT, CDR2 FYEKMQ (reference sequence). As DNA, the CDR3 is TGTGCCAGCAGCTTCCATGGCGAGCCAGGGTACAATGAGCAGTACTTC. This translates into CASSFHGEPGYNEQYF.

The chain is built from TRBV5-6 and TRBJ2-5; D not certain. Germline values: CDR1 SGHDT, CDR2 YYEEEE. Trimming removed 6 bases from V and 1 base from J, with 13 bases in between. This CDR3 is 14 amino acids long. Here the CDR3 reads CASTPRDFQETQYF. The CDR3 nucleotides read TGTGCCAGCACCCCTAGAGACTTCCAAGAGACCCAGTACTTC.